This T cell receptor beta chain was captured by sequencing in a study of spatial heterogeneity in lung cancer. Study information: Each distinct TCR and UMI combination averaged more than ten appearances in raw reads.

Each CDR3 protein is one row after TCRdb ran MiXCR on the 5' RACE reads. The repertoire holds about 39,000 distinct CDR3 sequences, just over 3% seen once, with about 37% in the top ten. This sample's time point: sample taken at primary tumor resection. The approximately 77 donors had untreated early-stage non-small cell lung cancer. No cells were sorted before sequencing. The whole RNA sequenced was extracted from tumor, nontumor lung or frozen PBMC. In its sample, this clonotype was seen many times. Germline and junction disagree at one end, which may indicate a read error. The CDR3 runs 12 residues. Germline V lookup: CDR1 LGHNA, CDR2 YNFKEQ.

Sequencing used normal lung tissue next to the tumor, obtained at surgery. The receptor's source is a male donor with early-stage non-small cell lung cancer. This chain links TRBV4-2 with TRBJ1-2; 7 positions agree with TRBD1. The CDR3 reads CASSQEGTALSF. The CDR3, as DNA: TGTGCCAGCAGCCAAGAGGGGACAGCACTGAGCTTC.